The 24 T cell receptor beta chains in this list originate from one sample, sequenced in a study of shared clonotypes between healthy human individuals. TCRdb's table, derived via immunoSEQ multiplex PCR, lists solely in-frame clones and lacks some. The sample includes approximately 470,000 clones, around four fifths of them seen just once. Sequencing was done on a sample of PBMCs. The receptor set was obtained from a woman in her thirties or forties in good health. Some clones in this sample may be carry-over from other donors' samples.

This clone was seen more than once but under ten times. The J gene is TRBJ2-7, the V gene TRBV19; D not resolved. Looked up from germline, CDR1 is LNHDA and CDR2 is SQIVND (reference sequence). There are 13 residues in the CDR3. The ends were cut back, 1 base at V and 2 bases at J, with 6 bases in the middle. The chain's CDR3 is CASSIGHAYEQYF. CDR3 bases: TGTGCCAGTAGTATAGGGCACGCCTACGAGCAGTACTTC.

The CDR3: CASSPSRTKSLEQFF. The CDR3 region has the DNA TGTGCCAGCTCACCGTCCAGGACTAAATCTCTTGAGCAGTTCTTC. J is TRBJ2-1 and V is TRBV18; D is perhaps TRBD2 (6 bases). Trimming cost V 3 bases and J 9 bases, with 18 bases left between them. This CDR3 is built from 15 residues. Germline V gene sequence: CDR1 KGHSH, CDR2 LQKENI.

The J gene is TRBJ2-1, the V gene TRBV7-9; D may match TRBD1 or TRBD2 (5 bases each). Trimming shortened V by 1 base and J by 1 base, and 14 bases separated the two germline ends. The germline V gene has CDR1 SEHNR and CDR2 FQNEAQ (reference sequence). This CDR3 comprises 17 residues. DNA of the CDR3: TGTGCCAGCAGCTTAGATCCCCGGGGCCCTTCCTACAATGAGCAGTTCTTC. Encoded protein: CASSLDPRGPSYNEQFF.

This clone has a single count. CDR3 bases: TGTGCCACACAAGGCCGGGGGGAGGCTGGCAATGAGCAGTTCTTC. As protein: CATQGRGEAGNEQFF. The chain carries TRBV19 and TRBJ2-1; 7 nucleotides match TRBD2. Germline CDR1 is LNHDA and CDR2 is SQIVND (reference sequence). The CDR3 loop spans 15 amino acids. Trimming removed 10 bases from V and 6 bases from J; junction bases left unmatched: 15.

The chain combines TRBV27 with TRBJ2-5, with 8 positions matching TRBD2. The CDR3 runs 17 residues. Germline trimming cut 6 bases from V and 5 bases from J; bases unmatched to any gene: 17. The germline gives CDR1 MNHEY, CDR2 SMNVEV (reference sequence). The CDR3 reads CASSQGSGRALGETQYF. The CDR3 DNA reads as TGTGCCAGCAGCCAGGGGTCCGGGAGGGCCCTCGGGGAGACCCAGTACTTC.

The chain couples TRBV5-1 to TRBJ2-2; unclear D gene. The length of the CDR3 is 16 residues. V was pared by 0 bases and J by 6 bases, with 15 bases between. The germline V gene has CDR1 SGHRS and CDR2 YFSETQ. CDR3: CASSLVPRSEPGELFF. The CDR3 DNA reads as TGCGCCAGCAGCTTGGTACCTAGGTCGGAACCCGGGGAGCTGTTTTTT.

Of note for this clone: A read error is likely here: a far larger clone is one base away. The sample has other DNA sequences that encode this CDR3 too. The chain combines TRBV18 with TRBJ1-1, with a tentative D call TRBD1 (5 bases). CDR3 length equals 15 residues. Germline V gives CDR1 KGHSH, CDR2 LQKENI. The CDR3 nucleotides are TGTGCCAGCTCGTCACCGGGACTCCAGAACACTGAGGCTTTCTTT. Translation: CASSSPGLQNTEAFF.

The CDR3 loop reads CASTPVPGQGFEQYF. The CDR3 nucleotides are TGTGCCAGCACCCCCGTCCCGGGACAGGGGTTCGAGCAGTACTTC. The chain joins TRBV7-9 to TRBJ2-7, with TRBD1 matching over 10 bases. The CDR3 is 15 residues long. J was trimmed by 6 bases and V by 7 bases; bases with no gene match: 12. CDR1 and CDR2 from the germline V gene are SEHNR and FQNEAQ (reference sequence).

The chain links TRBV30 to TRBJ2-3; D could derive from TRBD1 or TRBD2 (6 bases each). The V gene's germline CDR1 is GTSNPN and CDR2 SVGIG (reference sequence). The CDR3 has 14 residues. Trimming took off 2 bases at V and 2 bases at J, with 11 bases between the two ends. CDR3 nucleotides: TGTGCCTGGAGTTTGGGGGGCTCCACAGATACGCAGTATTTT. Its protein product is CAWSLGGSTDTQYF.

This clone was seen a handful of times. This rearrangement joins TRBV30 to TRBJ1-2; 9 positions agree with TRBD1. J was trimmed by 2 bases and V by 6 bases; bases with no gene match: 4. Germline values: CDR1 GTSNPN, CDR2 SVGIG (reference sequence). This CDR3 has 13 residues. The CDR3 bases are TGTGCCTGTCTCGACAGGGGGAACTATGGCTACACCTTC. Encoded protein: CACLDRGNYGYTF.

The table lists this clone with a few counts. The CDR3 DNA reads TGTGCCAGTAGTAAGGGTGGCCGGATAGGAGAGACCCAGTACTTC. It is translated as CASSKGGRIGETQYF. The rearrangement links TRBV19 to TRBJ2-5; D not certain. This CDR3 is 15 amino acids long. Looked up from germline, CDR1 is LNHDA and CDR2 is SQIVND (reference sequence). The germline V and J ends were trimmed by 4 bases and 4 bases, with 16 bases remaining between them.

The gene calls are TRBV30 and TRBJ2-1, with 8 bases fitting TRBD1. Losses at the gene ends were 5 bases for V and 5 bases for J; bases not matched to a gene: 5. The CDR3 covers 13 residues. Germline CDR1 reads GTSNPN; CDR2 reads SVGIG (reference sequence). This CDR3 reads CAWRQGPNNEQFF. As DNA, the CDR3 is TGTGCCTGGCGACAGGGGCCAAACAATGAGCAGTTCTTC.

The chain uses TRBV4-2 and TRBJ2-7, with a possible D match to TRBD2 (6 bases). Germline assignment: CDR1 LGHNA and CDR2 YNFKEQ. V was clipped by 3 bases and J by 5 bases, with 11 bases between them. The CDR3 is 13 residues long. Here the CDR3 DNA reads TGTGCCAGCAGCCACGCAACTAGCAACGAGCAGTACTTC. The encoded protein is CASSHATSNEQYF.

About this clone itself: In the same sample, other DNA sequences code for this CDR3. The V call is TRBV29-1, the J call TRBJ2-5, with D hard to call. Trimming removed 3 bases from V and 5 bases from J, with 10 bases in between. Germline V gene lookup returns CDR1 SQVTM and CDR2 ANQGSEA. CDR3 length: 12 residues. CDR3 residues: CSVEPLGETQYF. For the CDR3, the DNA is TGCAGCGTTGAGCCCCTCGGGGAGACCCAGTACTTC.

This clone has more than one count but fewer than ten. The rearrangement uses TRBV4-3 and TRBJ2-7; D may be TRBD1 (6 bases). The CDR3 loop spans 15 amino acids. V was trimmed by 0 bases and J by 2 bases, leaving 11 bases between them. Germline values: CDR1 LGHNA, CDR2 YSLEER. CDR3 in amino acids: CASSQDPQGPYEQYF. In nucleotides, the CDR3 is TGCGCCAGCAGCCAAGATCCACAGGGACCCTACGAGCAGTACTTC.

This clone was seen at least ten times. The chain combines TRBV6-1 with TRBJ2-4; 11 bases agree with TRBD1. The junction had 6 bases not matched to a gene; V was cut back by 2 bases and J by 6 bases. The germline V gene has CDR1 MNHNS and CDR2 SASEGT. The CDR3 has 16 residues. The CDR3 is CASSESWTGGRNIQYF. The CDR3 coding sequence is TGTGCCAGCAGTGAAAGCTGGACAGGGGGCCGAAACATTCAGTACTTC.

DNA of the CDR3: TGCGCCAGCAGCTTTGGAGGGGGAGCTGAAGCTTTCTTT. Residues: CASSFGGGAEAFF. The gene calls are TRBV5-1 and TRBJ1-1, with a tentative D call TRBD1 (6 bases). In germline, CDR1 is SGHRS, CDR2 YFSETQ. CDR3 length equals 13 residues. The V end lost 2 bases, the J end lost 6 bases, and 11 bases lay between the germline ends.

This clone is a singleton in its sample. The chain is built from TRBV10-2 and TRBJ2-7, with 9 bases identical to TRBD2. The V segment lost 6 bases and the J segment 2 bases; nucleotides outside the gene matches: 8. The CDR3 spans 15 residues. CDR1 is WSHSY and CDR2 is SAAADI in the germline V gene. Here the CDR3 DNA reads TGCGCCAGCAGCGGCATAGCGGGAGTCACCTACGAGCAGTACTTC. This codes for CASSGIAGVTYEQYF.

This clone was recorded at least ten times. Other DNA sequences in this specimen translate into the identical CDR3. The chain links TRBV5-5 to TRBJ2-2; D is uncertain. This CDR3 contains 13 residues. CDR1 and CDR2 (germline): SGHKS, YYEKEE (reference sequence). The ends were cut back, 2 bases at V and 4 bases at J, with 6 bases in the middle. CDR3 amino acids: CASSFKSTGELFF. CDR3 DNA: TGTGCCAGCAGCTTTAAAAGCACCGGGGAGCTGTTTTTT.

The chain couples TRBV2 to TRBJ2-5; possible D gene TRBD1, 6 bases. The ends were cut back, 4 bases at V and 3 bases at J, with 9 bases in the middle. The CDR3 consists of 13 residues. From germline, CDR1 is SNHLY and CDR2 FYNNEI. The CDR3 here is CASSGQDKETQYF. In nucleotides, the CDR3 is TGTGCCAGCAGTGGACAGGACAAAGAGACCCAGTACTTC.

The CDR3 DNA reads TGTGCCACCAGCTGGACAGTCGCGAACACCGGGGAGCTGTTTTTT. Residues: CATSWTVANTGELFF. The rearrangement uses TRBV15 and TRBJ2-2; TRBD1 might be the D (6 bases). Germline V gene lookup returns CDR1 LNHNV and CDR2 YYDKDF (reference sequence). This CDR3 has 15 amino acids. The germline V and J ends were trimmed by 5 bases and 0 bases, with 10 bases remaining between them.

This clone was recorded only once. V gene TRBV11-2 combines with J gene TRBJ2-1, with D possibly called TRBD1 or TRBD2 (5 bases each). Germline lookup yields CDR1 SGHAT and CDR2 FQNNGV. Trimming stripped 5 bases from V and 7 bases from J, with 15 bases between. The length of the CDR3 is 14 residues. CDR3 amino acids: CASSPGRVANEQFF. The CDR3 bases are TGTGCCAGCAGCCCAGGGCGGGTAGCTAATGAGCAGTTCTTC.

This sequence joins TRBV7-3 and TRBJ1-1; D is undetermined. Trimming shortened V by 5 bases and J by 0 bases, and 16 bases separated the two germline ends. CDR1 and CDR2 (germline): SGHTA, FQGTGA. This CDR3 has 16 amino acids. In DNA form, the CDR3 reads TGTGCCAGCAGCCCAACCCCGACAAGGCTGAACACTGAAGCTTTCTTT. Its protein product is CASSPTPTRLNTEAFF.

The V gene is TRBV28, the J gene TRBJ1-1; the match to TRBD1 covers 7 bases. Germline CDR1 is MDHEN and CDR2 is SYDVKM. The V and J ends lost 5 bases and 3 bases, in that order; junction bases with no gene match: 6. The CDR3 covers 14 residues. CDR3 sequence (DNA): TGTGCCAGCAGTCTTGCCGGGACAGACACTGAAGCTTTCTTT. Its protein product is CASSLAGTDTEAFF.